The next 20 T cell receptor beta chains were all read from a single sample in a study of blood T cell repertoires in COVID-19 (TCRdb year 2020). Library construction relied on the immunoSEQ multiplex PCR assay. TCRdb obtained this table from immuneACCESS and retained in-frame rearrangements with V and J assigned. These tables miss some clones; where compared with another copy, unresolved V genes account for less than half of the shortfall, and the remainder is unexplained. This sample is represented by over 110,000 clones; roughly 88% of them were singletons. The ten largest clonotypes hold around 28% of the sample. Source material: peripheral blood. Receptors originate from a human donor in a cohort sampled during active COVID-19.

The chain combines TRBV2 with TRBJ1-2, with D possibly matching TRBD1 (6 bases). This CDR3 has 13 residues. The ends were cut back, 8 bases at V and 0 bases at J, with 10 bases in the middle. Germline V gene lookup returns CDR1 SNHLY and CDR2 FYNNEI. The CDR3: CASLDRANYGYTF. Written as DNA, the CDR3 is TGTGCCAGCTTGGACAGAGCTAACTATGGCTACACCTTC.

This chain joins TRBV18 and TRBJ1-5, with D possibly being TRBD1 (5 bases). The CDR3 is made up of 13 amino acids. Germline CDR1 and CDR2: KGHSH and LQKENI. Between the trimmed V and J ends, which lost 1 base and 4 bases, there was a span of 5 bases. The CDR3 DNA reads TGTGCCAGCTCACCACAGGGGAATCAGCCCCAGCATTTT. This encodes CASSPQGNQPQHF. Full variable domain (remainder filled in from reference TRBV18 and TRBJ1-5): NAGVMQNPRHLVRRRGQEARLRCSPMKGHSHVYWYRQLPEEGLKFMVYLQKENIIDESGMPKERFSAEFPKEGPSILRIQQVVRGDSAAYFCASSPQGNQPQHFGDGTRLSIL.

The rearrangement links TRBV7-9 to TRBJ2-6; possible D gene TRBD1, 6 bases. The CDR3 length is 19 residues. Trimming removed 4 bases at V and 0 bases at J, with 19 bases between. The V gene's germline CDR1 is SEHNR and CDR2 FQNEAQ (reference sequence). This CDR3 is CASSSPGVPSISGANVLTF. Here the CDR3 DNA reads TGTGCCAGCAGCTCGCCAGGGGTCCCTTCGATCTCTGGGGCCAACGTCCTGACTTTC.

The CDR3 bases are TGTGCCAGCAGCTTAGCGGGGGGCGACCAAGAGACCCAGTACTTC. Translation gives CASSLAGGDQETQYF. V is TRBV7-3 and J is TRBJ2-5; 8 bases align to TRBD2. In germline, CDR1 is SGHTA, CDR2 FQGTGA. The J segment lost 0 bases and the V segment lost 2 bases, leaving 2 bases of the junction unmatched. The CDR3 is 15 amino acids.

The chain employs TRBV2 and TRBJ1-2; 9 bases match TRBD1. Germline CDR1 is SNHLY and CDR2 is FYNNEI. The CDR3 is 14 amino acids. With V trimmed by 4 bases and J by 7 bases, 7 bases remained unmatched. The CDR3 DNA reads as TGTGCCAGCAGTGGAGGACAGGGGATGGGTGGCTACACCTTC. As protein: CASSGGQGMGGYTF.

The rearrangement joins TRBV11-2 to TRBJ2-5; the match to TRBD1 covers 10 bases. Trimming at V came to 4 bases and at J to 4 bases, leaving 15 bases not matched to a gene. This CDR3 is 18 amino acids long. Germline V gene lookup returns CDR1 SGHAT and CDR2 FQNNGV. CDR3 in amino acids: CASSSIETGTGDRETQYF. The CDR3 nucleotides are TGTGCCAGCAGCTCGATAGAGACGGGGACAGGGGATAGAGAGACCCAGTACTTC. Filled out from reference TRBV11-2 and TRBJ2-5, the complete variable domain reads EAGVAQSPRYKIIEKRQSVAFWCNPISGHATLYWYQQILGQGPKLLIQFQNNGVVDDSQLPKDRFSAERLKGVDSTLKIQPAKLEDSAVYLCASSSIETGTGDRETQYFGPGTRLLVL.

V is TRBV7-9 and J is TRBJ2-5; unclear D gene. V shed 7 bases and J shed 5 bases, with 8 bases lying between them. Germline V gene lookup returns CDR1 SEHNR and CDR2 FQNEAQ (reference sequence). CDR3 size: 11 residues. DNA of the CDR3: TGTGCCAGCAACTCACAGGAGACCCAGTACTTC. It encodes CASNSQETQYF.

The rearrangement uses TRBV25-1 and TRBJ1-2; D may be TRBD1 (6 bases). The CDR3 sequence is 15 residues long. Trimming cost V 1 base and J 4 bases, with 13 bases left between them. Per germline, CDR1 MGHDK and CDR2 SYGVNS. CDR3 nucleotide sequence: TGTGCCAGCAGTGAATCAGGGGCCACCTCCTATGGCTACACCTTC. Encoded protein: CASSESGATSYGYTF.

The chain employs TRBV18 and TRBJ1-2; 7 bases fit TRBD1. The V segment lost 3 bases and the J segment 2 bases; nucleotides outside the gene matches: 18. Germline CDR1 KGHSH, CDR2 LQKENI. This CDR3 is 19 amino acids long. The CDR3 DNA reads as TGTGCCAGCTCACCTCAGGACAGGCGTACTCTCTGGGGGAACTATGGCTACACCTTC. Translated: CASSPQDRRTLWGNYGYTF.

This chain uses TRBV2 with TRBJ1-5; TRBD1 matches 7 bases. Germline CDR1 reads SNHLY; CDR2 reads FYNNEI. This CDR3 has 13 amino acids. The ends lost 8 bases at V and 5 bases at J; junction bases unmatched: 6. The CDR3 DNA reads TGTGCCAGCCGATTACAGGGGTATCAGCCCCAGCATTTT. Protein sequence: CASRLQGYQPQHF.

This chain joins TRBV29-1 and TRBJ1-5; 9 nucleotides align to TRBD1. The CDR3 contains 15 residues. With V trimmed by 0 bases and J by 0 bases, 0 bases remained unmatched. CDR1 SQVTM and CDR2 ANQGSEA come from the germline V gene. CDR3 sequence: CSVEEGQGSNQPQHF. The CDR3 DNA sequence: TGCAGCGTTGAAGAGGGACAGGGTAGCAATCAGCCCCAGCATTTT.

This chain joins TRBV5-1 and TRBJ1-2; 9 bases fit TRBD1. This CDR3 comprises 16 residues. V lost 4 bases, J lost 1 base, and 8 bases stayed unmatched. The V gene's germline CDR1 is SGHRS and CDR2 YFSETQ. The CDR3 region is CASSDSGQGFNYGYTF. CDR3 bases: TGCGCCAGCAGCGACTCGGGACAGGGTTTTAACTATGGCTACACCTTC.

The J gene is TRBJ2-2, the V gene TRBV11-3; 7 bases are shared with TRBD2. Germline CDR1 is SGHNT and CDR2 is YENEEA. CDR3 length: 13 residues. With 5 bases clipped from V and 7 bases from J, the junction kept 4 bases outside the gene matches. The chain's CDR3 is CASSPGGDGELFF. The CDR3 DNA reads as TGTGCCAGCAGCCCGGGGGGAGACGGGGAGCTGTTTTTT.

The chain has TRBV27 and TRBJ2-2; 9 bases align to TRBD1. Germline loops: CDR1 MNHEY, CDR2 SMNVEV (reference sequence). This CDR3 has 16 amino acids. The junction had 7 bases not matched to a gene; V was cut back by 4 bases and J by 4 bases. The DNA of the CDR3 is TGTGCCAGCAGTTCGTCCCCGGGACAGGGCACCGGGGAGCTGTTTTTT. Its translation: CASSSSPGQGTGELFF.

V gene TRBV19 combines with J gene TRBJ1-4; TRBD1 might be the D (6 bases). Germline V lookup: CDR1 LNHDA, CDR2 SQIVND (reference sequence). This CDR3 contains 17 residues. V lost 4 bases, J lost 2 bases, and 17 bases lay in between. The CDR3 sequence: CASSTGTLQGTNEKLFF. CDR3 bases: TGTGCCAGTAGTACCGGGACCCTCCAGGGGACTAATGAAAAACTGTTTTTT.

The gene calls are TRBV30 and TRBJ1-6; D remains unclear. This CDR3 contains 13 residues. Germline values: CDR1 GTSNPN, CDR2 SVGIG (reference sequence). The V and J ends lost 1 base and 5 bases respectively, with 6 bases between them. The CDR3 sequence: CAWSEQDNSPLHF. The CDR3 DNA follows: TGTGCCTGGAGTGAGCAGGATAATTCACCCCTCCACTTT.

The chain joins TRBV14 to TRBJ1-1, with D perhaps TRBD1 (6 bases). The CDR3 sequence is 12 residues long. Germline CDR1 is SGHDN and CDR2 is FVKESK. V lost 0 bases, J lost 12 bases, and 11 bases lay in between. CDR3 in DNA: TGTGCCAGCAGCCAAGAGGGGGCTGGGTCTTTCTTT. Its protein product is CASSQEGAGSFF.

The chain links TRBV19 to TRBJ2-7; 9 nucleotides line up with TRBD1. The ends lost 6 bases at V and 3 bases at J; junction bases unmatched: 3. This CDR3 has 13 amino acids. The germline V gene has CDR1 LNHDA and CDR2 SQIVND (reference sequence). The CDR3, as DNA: TGTGCCAGTAGAGGGGACAGGGACTACGAGCAGTACTTC. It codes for CASRGDRDYEQYF.

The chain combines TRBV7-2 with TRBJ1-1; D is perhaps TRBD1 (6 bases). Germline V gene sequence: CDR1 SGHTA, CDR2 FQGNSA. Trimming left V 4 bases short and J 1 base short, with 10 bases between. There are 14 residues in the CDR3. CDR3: CASSSDSSNTEAFF. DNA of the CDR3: TGTGCCAGCAGCTCGGACAGCTCGAACACTGAAGCTTTCTTT.

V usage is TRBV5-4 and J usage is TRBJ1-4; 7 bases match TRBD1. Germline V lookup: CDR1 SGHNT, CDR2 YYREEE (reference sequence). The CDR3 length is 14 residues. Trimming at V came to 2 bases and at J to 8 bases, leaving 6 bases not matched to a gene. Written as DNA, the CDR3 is TGTGCCAGCAGCTTTCAGGGGGGTGGCGAAAAACTGTTTTTT. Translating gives CASSFQGGGEKLFF.